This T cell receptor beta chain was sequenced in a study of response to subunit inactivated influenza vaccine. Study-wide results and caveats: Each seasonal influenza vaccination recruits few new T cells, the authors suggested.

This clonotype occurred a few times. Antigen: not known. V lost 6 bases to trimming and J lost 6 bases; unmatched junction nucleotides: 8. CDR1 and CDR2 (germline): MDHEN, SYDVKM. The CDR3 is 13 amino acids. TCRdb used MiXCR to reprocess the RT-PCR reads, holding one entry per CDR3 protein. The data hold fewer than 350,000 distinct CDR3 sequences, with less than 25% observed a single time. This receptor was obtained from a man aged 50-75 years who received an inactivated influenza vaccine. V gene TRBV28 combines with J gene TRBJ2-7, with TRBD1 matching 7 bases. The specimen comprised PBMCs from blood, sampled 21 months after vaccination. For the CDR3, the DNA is TGTGCCAGCAGCGGACAGGCTACGGGCGAGCAGTACTTC. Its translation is CASSGQATGEQYF. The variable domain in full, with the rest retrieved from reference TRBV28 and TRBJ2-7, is DVKVTQSSRYLVKRTGEKVFLECVQDMDHENMFWYRQDPGLGLRLIYFSYDVKMKEKGDIPEGYSVSREKKERFSLILESASTNQTSMYLCASSGQATGEQYFGPGTRLTVT.